Presented here are 17 T cell receptor beta chains from one specimen sequenced in a study of blood T cells in healthy people across ages. Next came a second PCR, run for about 6 to 11 cycles, which used a sample-barcoded 5' primer along with a J-beta primer mix. TCRdb re-derived calls from the 5' RACE reads in MiXCR, one entry per CDR3 protein. The data contain 450,000 to 700,000 distinct CDR3 sequences, roughly 29% of them singletons. Source material: blood. These receptor sequences come from a woman between 70 and 85 years old in good health.

The gene calls are TRBV29-1 and TRBJ2-3; D possibly corresponds to TRBD1 (6 bases). In germline, CDR1 is SQVTM, CDR2 ANQGSEA. Trimming took 0 bases from V and 6 from J, leaving 16 bases between them. The CDR3 is 15 amino acids. The CDR3 sequence is CSVEDARGFVDTQYF. CDR3 nucleotide sequence: TGCAGCGTTGAAGACGCAAGGGGGTTCGTGGATACGCAGTATTTT.

The CDR3 DNA reads TGCGCCAGCAGCCCCGGGGTTAGAGGGAGCTACACCTTC. Translation: CASSPGVRGSYTF. The rearrangement joins TRBV4-1 to TRBJ1-2, with no clear D. Germline V gives CDR1 MGHRA, CDR2 YSYEKL. Trimming removed 4 bases at V and 9 bases at J, with 15 bases between. This CDR3 is built from 13 residues.

This chain connects TRBV6-2 or TRBV6-3 to TRBJ2-5, with a possible D match to TRBD2 (7 bases). Germline CDR1 is MNHEY and CDR2 is SVGEGT. With 4 bases removed from V and 1 base from J, the gap between germline ends came to 13 bases. This CDR3 is built from 15 residues. CDR3 sequence: CASSCGGGGQETQYF. The CDR3, as DNA: TGTGCCAGCAGTTGCGGGGGAGGGGGCCAAGAGACCCAGTACTTC.

The CDR3 sequence is CSARGGESYGYTF. CDR3 nucleotide sequence: TGCAGTGCTAGAGGGGGCGAGAGCTATGGCTACACCTTC. The chain couples TRBV20-1 to TRBJ1-2; TRBD1 might be the D (5 bases). The CDR3 is 13 amino acids. Trimming took off 1 base at V and 4 bases at J, with 10 bases between the two ends. Germline CDR1 and CDR2: DFQATT and SNEGSKA (reference sequence).

This chain links TRBV7-8 with TRBJ2-3; TRBD2 is a possible D gene (5 bases). The CDR3 length is 17 residues. Germline V gives CDR1 SGHVS, CDR2 FQNEAQ. Trimming removed 3 bases from V and 0 bases from J, with 16 bases in between. For the CDR3, the DNA is TGTGCCAGCAGCTTTTTTTTTTCTGGGAGTAGCACAGATACGCAGTATTTT. It specifies CASSFFFSGSSTDTQYF.

The chain uses TRBV4-3 and TRBJ1-6; no firm D call. V shed 3 bases and J shed 8 bases, with 8 bases lying between them. The CDR3 covers 13 residues. Looked up from germline, CDR1 is LGHNA and CDR2 is YSLEER. Here the CDR3 DNA reads TGCGCCAGCAGCCAGGTCACTGATTCACCCCTCCACTTT. This translates into CASSQVTDSPLHF.

The chain links TRBV19 to TRBJ2-7; D might be TRBD1 (6 bases). The germline V gene has CDR1 LNHDA and CDR2 SQIVND (reference sequence). V lost 3 bases to trimming and J lost 2 bases, with 11 bases between them. The CDR3 loop spans 14 amino acids. The DNA of the CDR3 is TGTGCCAGTAGTATTCAGGGGCTGCCCTACGAGCAGTACTTC. The encoded protein is CASSIQGLPYEQYF.

The sample holds a few counts of this clonotype. One end of the junction fails to match germline, which may point to a read error. The V call is TRBV12-3 or TRBV12-4, the J call TRBJ2-5, with D maybe TRBD1 (6 bases). The CDR3 extends over 12 amino acids. The DNA for the CDR3 is TGTGCCAGCAGTTTAAATGACAGGAGAAAGTTCTTC. Its protein is CASSLNDRRKFF.

CDR3 in DNA: TGTGCCACCAGCAGGGAAACAGGGGTCGATGAAAAACTGTTTTTT. Translated, it gives CATSRETGVDEKLFF. This chain joins TRBV15 and TRBJ1-4; TRBD1 matches 7 bases. J was trimmed by 6 bases and V by 3 bases; bases with no gene match: 7. Germline V gives CDR1 LNHNV, CDR2 YYDKDF (reference sequence). The CDR3 loop spans 15 amino acids.

V and J are TRBV9 and TRBJ2-1; 7 positions match TRBD2. V shed 4 bases and J 4 bases; nucleotides not matched to a gene: 2. The germline V gene encodes CDR1 SGDLS and CDR2 YYNGEE. The CDR3 runs to 13 residues. The CDR3 DNA sequence: TGTGCCAGCAGCCAGCGGGGATACAATGAGCAGTTCTTC. Protein: CASSQRGYNEQFF.

The V gene is TRBV12-3 or TRBV12-4, the J gene TRBJ1-1; D possibly corresponds to TRBD1 (6 bases). V was cut by 6 bases and J by 10 bases, with 15 bases left in between. The CDR3 is made up of 12 amino acids. CDR3 DNA: TGTGCCAGCAGCTTGACGTTGGGGGCAGCTTTCTTT. Its translation is CASSLTLGAAFF.

This chain uses TRBV12-5 with TRBJ2-5; D perhaps matches TRBD2 (6 bases). The length of the CDR3 is 13 residues. The germline gives CDR1 LGHNT, CDR2 FRNRAP. Trimming took off 3 bases at V and 7 bases at J, with 12 bases between the two ends. This chain's CDR3 is CASGFGGQGTQYF. The DNA of the CDR3 is TGTGCTAGTGGTTTCGGGGGTCAGGGGACCCAGTACTTC.

The J gene is TRBJ2-7, the V gene TRBV6-5; D remains unclear. Germline CDR1 and CDR2: MNHEY and SVGAGI. Between the trimmed V and J ends, which lost 2 bases and 0 bases, there was a span of 14 bases. The CDR3 totals 16 residues. CDR3 in DNA: TGTGCCAGCAGTTACGGTGTAGGCCGAGGCTCCTACGAGCAGTACTTC. Its protein product is CASSYGVGRGSYEQYF.

The chain links TRBV4-3 to TRBJ1-1, with unresolved D. There are 14 residues in the CDR3. The V end lost 0 bases, the J end lost 10 bases, and 15 bases lay between the germline ends. Germline V gives CDR1 LGHNA, CDR2 YSLEER. CDR3 sequence: CASSQDPGGERAFF. CDR3 coding DNA: TGCGCCAGCAGCCAAGATCCCGGCGGAGAGCGAGCTTTCTTT.

The CDR3 nucleotides are TGTGCCAGCAGCCCCAAGGTGGACAGCAACTATGGCTACACCTTC. Its protein product is CASSPKVDSNYGYTF. V gene TRBV3-1 combines with J gene TRBJ1-2, with D perhaps TRBD1 (6 bases). The CDR3 sequence is 15 residues long. Trimming removed 4 bases at V and 2 bases at J, with 14 bases between. Germline V gives CDR1 LGHDT, CDR2 YNNKEL (reference sequence). The full variable domain, its missing parts supplied by reference TRBV3-1 and TRBJ1-2, is DTAVSQTPKYLVTQMGNDKSIKCEQNLGHDTMYWYKQDSKKFLKIMFSYNNKELIINETVPNRFSPKSPDKAHLNLHINSLELGDSAVYFCASSPKVDSNYGYTFGSGTRLTVV.

Regarding this clonotype: Because the CDR3's place on the DNA is in doubt, the DNA is left out and the CDR3 is given as listed by TCRdb. The chain carries TRBV12-3 or TRBV12-4 and TRBJ2-5; the table gives TRBD1 as D, unverified against the DNA. The CDR3 is 14 amino acids in total, end residues counted. CDR3 amino acids: CASSFWGGGNEQLF.

A word on this clonotype: An end of the junction differs from the germline gene, which may be a read error. The gene calls are TRBV4-3 and TRBJ2-5; 9 bases fit TRBD2. The J call may be mistaken, given a closer DNA end match to TRBJ2-7. Per the germline V gene, CDR1 is LGHNA and CDR2 is YSLEER. The CDR3 length is 17 residues. The CDR3 sequence: CANSQDKRASGNYEQYF. CDR3 in DNA: TGCGCCAACAGCCAAGATAAGAGGGCTAGCGGGAACTACGAGCAGTACTTC.